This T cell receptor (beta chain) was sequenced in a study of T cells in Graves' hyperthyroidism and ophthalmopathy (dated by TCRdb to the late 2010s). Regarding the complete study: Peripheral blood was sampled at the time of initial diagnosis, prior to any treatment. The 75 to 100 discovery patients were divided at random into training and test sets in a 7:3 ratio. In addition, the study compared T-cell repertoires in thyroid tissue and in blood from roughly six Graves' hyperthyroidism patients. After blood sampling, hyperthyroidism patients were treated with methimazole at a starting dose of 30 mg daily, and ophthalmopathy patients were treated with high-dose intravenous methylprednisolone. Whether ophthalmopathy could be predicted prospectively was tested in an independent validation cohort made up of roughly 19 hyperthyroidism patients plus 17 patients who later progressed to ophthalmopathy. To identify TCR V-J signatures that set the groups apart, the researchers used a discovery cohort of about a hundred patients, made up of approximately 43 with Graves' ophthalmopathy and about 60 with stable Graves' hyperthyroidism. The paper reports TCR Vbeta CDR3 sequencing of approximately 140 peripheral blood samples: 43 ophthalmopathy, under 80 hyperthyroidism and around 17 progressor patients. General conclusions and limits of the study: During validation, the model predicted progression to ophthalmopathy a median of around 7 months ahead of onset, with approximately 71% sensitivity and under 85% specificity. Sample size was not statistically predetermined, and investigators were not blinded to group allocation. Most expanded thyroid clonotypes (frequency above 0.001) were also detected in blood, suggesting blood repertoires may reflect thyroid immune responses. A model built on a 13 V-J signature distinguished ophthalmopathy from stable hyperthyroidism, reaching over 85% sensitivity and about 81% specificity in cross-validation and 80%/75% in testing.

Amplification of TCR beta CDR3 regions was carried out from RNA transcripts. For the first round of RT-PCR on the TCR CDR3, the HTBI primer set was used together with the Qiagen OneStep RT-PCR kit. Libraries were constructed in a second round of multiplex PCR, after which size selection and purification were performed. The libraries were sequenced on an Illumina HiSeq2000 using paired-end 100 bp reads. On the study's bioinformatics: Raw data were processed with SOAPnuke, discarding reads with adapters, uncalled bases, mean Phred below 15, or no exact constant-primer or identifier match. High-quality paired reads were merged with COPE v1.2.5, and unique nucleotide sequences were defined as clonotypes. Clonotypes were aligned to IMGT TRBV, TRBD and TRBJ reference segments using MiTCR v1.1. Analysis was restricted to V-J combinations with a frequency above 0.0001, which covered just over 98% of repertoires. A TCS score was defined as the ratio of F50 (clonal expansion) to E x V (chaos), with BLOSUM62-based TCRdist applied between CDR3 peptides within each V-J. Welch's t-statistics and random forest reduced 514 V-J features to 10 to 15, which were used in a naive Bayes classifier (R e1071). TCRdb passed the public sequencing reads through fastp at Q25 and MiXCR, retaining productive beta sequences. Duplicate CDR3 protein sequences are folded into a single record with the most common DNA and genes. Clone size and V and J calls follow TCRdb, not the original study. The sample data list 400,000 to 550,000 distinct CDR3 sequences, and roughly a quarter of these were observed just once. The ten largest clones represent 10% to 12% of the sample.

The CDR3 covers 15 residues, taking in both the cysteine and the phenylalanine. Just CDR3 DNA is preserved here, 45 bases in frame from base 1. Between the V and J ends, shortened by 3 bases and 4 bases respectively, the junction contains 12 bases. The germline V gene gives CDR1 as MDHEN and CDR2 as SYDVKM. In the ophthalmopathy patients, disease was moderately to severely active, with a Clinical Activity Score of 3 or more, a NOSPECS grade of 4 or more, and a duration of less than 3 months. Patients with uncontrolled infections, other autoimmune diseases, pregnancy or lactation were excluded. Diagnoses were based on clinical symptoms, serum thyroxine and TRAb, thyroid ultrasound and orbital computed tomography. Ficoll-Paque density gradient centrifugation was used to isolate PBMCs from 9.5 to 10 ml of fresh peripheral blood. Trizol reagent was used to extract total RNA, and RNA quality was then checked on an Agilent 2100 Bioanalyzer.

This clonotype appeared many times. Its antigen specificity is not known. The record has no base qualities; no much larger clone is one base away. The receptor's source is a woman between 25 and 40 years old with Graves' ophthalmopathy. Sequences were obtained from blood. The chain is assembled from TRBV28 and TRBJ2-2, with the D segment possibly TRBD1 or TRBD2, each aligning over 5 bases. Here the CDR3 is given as CASSLVGVGTGELFF. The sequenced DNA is TGTGCCAGCAGTTTGGTGGGGGTCGGCACCGGGGAGCTGTTTTTT.